These T cell receptor beta chains were read from a single sample in a study of patients and donors after allogeneic stem cell transplantation. MiXCR, applied by TCRdb to the RT-PCR reads, yields one record per CDR3 protein. The sample lists about 87,000 distinct CDR3 sequences, around 5% seen once, with 2.6% in the top ten. The source material was blood, either unsorted or a sorted T cell fraction (not recorded which). The origin of the receptors is a human donor who was either an allogeneic HSCT recipient or a stem cell or donor lymphocyte infusion donor (not recorded which). It is not recorded whose cells these are; they may come from a transplant donor. Each CDR3 is given with its conserved first and last residue. The order of the fields is D gene, clone size, V gene, J gene, CDR3 DNA, CDR3 protein. D genes are given only for firm matches. Rows give clone size only sometimes, using once, few, many, or a class for an expanded clone.

NA	few	TRBV30	TRBJ2-6	TGTGCCTGGAGTTGGGGGGGCGTCTTCTCTGGGGCCAACGTCCTGACTTTC	CAWSWGGVFSGANVLTF
NA	many	TRBV20-1	TRBJ1-2	TGCAGCCCCAGGGGACGGGACTATGGCTACACCTTC	CSPRGRDYGYTF
NA	few	TRBV4-1	TRBJ1-2	TGCGCCAGCAGCCCCGCGGATCTTCCGGGGCGCTACACCTTC	CASSPADLPGRYTF
TRBD1	many	TRBV5-1	TRBJ1-2	TGCGCCAGCAGCTTGGCGGGACAGGGGACCGGTTATGGCTACACCTTC	CASSLAGQGTGYGYTF
TRBD2	NA	TRBV20-1	TRBJ2-1	TGCAGTGCTAGAGGTGCGGGGGGGGGAGAGCAGTTCTTC	CSARGAGGGEQFF
NA	NA	TRBV7-3	TRBJ1-6	TGTGCCAGCAGCTTAACGGGGTATAATTCACCCCTCCACTTT	CASSLTGYNSPLHF
TRBD1	many	TRBV7-7	TRBJ2-5	TGTGCCAGCAGCTTAGGGACAGGGTTAGAGACCCAGTACTTC	CASSLGTGLETQYF
NA	many	TRBV7-6	TRBJ1-2	TGTGCCAGCAGCTTAGGCCCCAGGGGTAGTGGCTATGGCTACACCTTC	CASSLGPRGSGYGYTF
TRBD1	few	TRBV19	TRBJ1-4	TGTGCCAGCCGAAAGACAGGGCTTAATGAAAAACTGTTTTTT	CASRKTGLNEKLFF
NA	many	TRBV20-1	TRBJ2-5	TGCAGTGCTAGAGAGGATTTGCGGGGATGGCAAGAGACCCAGTACTTC	CSAREDLRGWQETQYF
NA	NA	TRBV5-4	TRBJ2-5	TGTGCCAGCAGCTTGACCGAAGGGGGCCAAGAGACCCAGTACTTC	CASSLTEGGQETQYF
NA	few	TRBV6-5	TRBJ2-7	TGTGCCAGCAGTTACTCGTACAGCGGCTACGAGCAGTACTTC	CASSYSYSGYEQYF
NA	many	TRBV5-1	TRBJ2-7	TGCGCCAGCAGCGACCGGATGCTCTACGAGCAGTACTTC	CASSDRMLYEQYF
TRBD2	many	TRBV7-2	TRBJ2-7	TGTGCCAGCAGTTCACCGGGACTAGCGGGAAACTCCTACGAGCAGTACTTC	CASSSPGLAGNSYEQYF
TRBD2	few	TRBV11-2	TRBJ2-1	TGTGCCAGCAGCAAGCGGACTAGCGGGGGGGTCTCCTACAATGAGCAGTTCTTC	CASSKRTSGGVSYNEQFF
TRBD1	many	TRBV24-1	TRBJ2-1	TGTGCCACCAGTGGCAGTAAGCCGGGACAGGGCGGTTACAATGAGCAGTTCTTC	CATSGSKPGQGGYNEQFF
NA	NA	TRBV6-4	TRBJ2-2	TGTGCCAGCAGTGAGGTTGGCACCGGGGAGCTGTTTTTT	CASSEVGTGELFF
TRBD2	NA	TRBV5-6	TRBJ2-7	TGTGCCAGCAACTCGGCGGGGGGGTCCTACGAGCAGTACTTC	CASNSAGGSYEQYF
TRBD2	many	TRBV12-3/TRBV12-4	TRBJ2-3	TGTGCCAGCAGTTTCGCAGCGGGGGGGTTGGATACGCAGTATTTT	CASSFAAGGLDTQYF
NA	many	TRBV29-1	TRBJ1-1	TGCAGCGCCCTCGACAGTTCCAACACTGAAGCTTTCTTT	CSALDSSNTEAFF
NA	NA	TRBV30	TRBJ1-2	TGTGCCTGGATCCATCGGCGAACAGGGACGTTAGTCTATGGCTACACCTTC	CAWIHRRTGTLVYGYTF
NA	many	TRBV12-3/TRBV12-4	TRBJ1-4	TGTGCCAGCAGTTTAGCGTTGAGGGTCGGTGAAAAACTGTTTTTT	CASSLALRVGEKLFF
NA	NA	TRBV28	TRBJ1-4	TGTGCCAGCAGTTCTGCTGCAACTAATGAAAAACTGTTTTTT	CASSSAATNEKLFF
NA	NA	TRBV21-1	TRBJ1-3	TGTGCCAGCAGGGACGGACCGGAAGTTTGTGTTGGAAACACCATATATTTT	CASRDGPEVCVGNTIYF
TRBD2	few	TRBV7-8	TRBJ2-2	TGTGCCAGCAGCTTAGCGCCGGGAGGCCGCACCGGGGAGCTGTTTTTT	CASSLAPGGRTGELFF
TRBD2	many	TRBV25-1	TRBJ2-2	TGTGCCAGCAGTGGGAGCGGGGGGGGTGTCGCCGGGGAGCTGTTTTTT	CASSGSGGGVAGELFF
NA	many	TRBV2	TRBJ2-2	TGTGCCAGTCTTCGGGAGACGGTTACCGGGGAGCTGTTTTTT	CASLRETVTGELFF
TRBD1	few	TRBV7-9	TRBJ1-3	TGTGCCAGCAGCTTAGAGACAGACAGGGGAACAGGAAACACCATATATTTT	CASSLETDRGTGNTIYF
NA	many	TRBV5-1	TRBJ2-1	TGCGCCAGCAGCTTGGATAGGGACTCCCTTTTCTTC	CASSLDRDSLFF
NA	many	TRBV2	TRBJ1-5	TGTGCCAGCAGTGCACCGGTGGAACCCCAGCATTTT	CASSAPVEPQHF
TRBD2	many	TRBV5-1	TRBJ2-2	TGCGCCAGCAGCTTAGTACTAGCGGGGTCGACGAACACCGGGGAGCTGTTTTTT	CASSLVLAGSTNTGELFF
NA	many	TRBV20-1	TRBJ1-5	TGCAGTGCTAAGTCCACGGCAGGCTTCAATCAGCCCCAGCATTTT	CSAKSTAGFNQPQHF
NA	NA	TRBV28	TRBJ2-3	TGTGCCACCTATGCGCCTATCACAGATACGCAGTATTTT	CATYAPITDTQYF
TRBD1	NA	TRBV20-1	TRBJ2-6	TGCAGTGCGAGCACAGGGGCCCGAACCTCTGGGGCCAACGTCCTGACTTTC	CSASTGARTSGANVLTF
NA	many	TRBV7-9	TRBJ1-1	TGTGCCAGCAGCTACAGAGCTGAGGGAGCTTTCTTT	CASSYRAEGAFF
NA	many	TRBV19	TRBJ1-3	TGTGCCAGTAGTATCCGGGGGTCTGGAAACACCATATATTTT	CASSIRGSGNTIYF
TRBD2	many	TRBV28	TRBJ2-1	TGTGCCAGCAGAGGACTAGCTGCTTACAATGAGCAGTTCTTC	CASRGLAAYNEQFF
TRBD2	many	TRBV7-8	TRBJ2-3	TGTGCCAGCAGCTTGGGCGGGAGTGATACGCAGTATTTT	CASSLGGSDTQYF
TRBD2	many	TRBV20-1	TRBJ2-3	TGCAGTGCTAGCGGGGGGGGCACAGATACGCAGTATTTT	CSASGGGTDTQYF
TRBD2	many	TRBV28	TRBJ2-1	TGTGCCAGCAAAAGCGGGGCCTCCTACAATGAGCAGTTCTTC	CASKSGASYNEQFF
TRBD2	few	TRBV7-9	TRBJ2-3	TGTGCCAGCAGCGAGCTAGCGGGAGTCACAGATACGCAGTATTTT	CASSELAGVTDTQYF
NA	many	TRBV5-6	TRBJ1-1	TGTGCCAGCAGTTCTGAGAGGACACGGGTCACTGAAGCTTTCTTT	CASSSERTRVTEAFF
TRBD2	many	TRBV7-8	TRBJ2-7	TGTGCCAGCAGCTTAGGGACTAGCGCCAGCTACGAGCAGTACTTC	CASSLGTSASYEQYF
NA	few	TRBV5-1	TRBJ2-7	TGCGCCAGCAGCTTGGGGGCGGGCTCGGGATTAAACTACGAGCAGTACTTC	CASSLGAGSGLNYEQYF
NA	many	TRBV15	TRBJ1-4	TGTGCCACCAGCAGAGTCACAGAAAAACTGTTTTTT	CATSRVTEKLFF
TRBD1	many	TRBV20-1	TRBJ2-7	TGCAGTGCTCGACAGGGAAGGTACGAGCAGTACTTC	CSARQGRYEQYF
NA	many	TRBV7-9	TRBJ1-1	TGTGCCAGCAGCTTAGCCGGGCCGAACACTGAAGCTTTCTTT	CASSLAGPNTEAFF
NA	NA	TRBV6-5	TRBJ2-1	TGTGCCAGCAGTGGGGGCCTCGAGCAGTTCTTC	CASSGGLEQFF
TRBD2	many	TRBV18	TRBJ2-1	TGTGCCAGCTCACCACCTAGCGGGAGTAAAGATGAGCAGTTCTTC	CASSPPSGSKDEQFF
NA	many	TRBV27	TRBJ1-4	TGTGCCAGCAGTGCCCAAACTAGAAATGAAAAACTGTTTTTT	CASSAQTRNEKLFF
NA	many	TRBV6-1	TRBJ1-5	TGTGCCAGCAGGTGGACAGCGGGGTCCAATCAGCCCCAGCATTTT	CASRWTAGSNQPQHF
TRBD1	many	TRBV20-1	TRBJ1-2	TGCAGTGCTAGCCAACGACAGGGGAGCAATGGCTACACCTTC	CSASQRQGSNGYTF